This entry is about one TCR beta chain. The antigen remains undetermined. The data originate from a study of T cell repertoires in cytomegalovirus infection. Germline loops: CDR1 SGHDN, CDR2 FVKESK. With 0 bases removed from V and 0 bases from J, the gap between germline ends came to 8 bases. The CDR3 is 15 amino acids. TCRdb reprocessed the reads via MiXCR and lists one record per CDR3 protein. This repertoire shows 830,000 or so distinct CDR3 sequences, approximately 30% found once; its top ten account for under 15%. Here the sequenced sample was cultured CD8+ T cells from PBMCs, taken from culture after CMV antigen stimulation. The TCR comes from a human donor in good health (CMV status not recorded). Some clones in this sample may be carry-over from other donors' samples. The chain couples TRBV14 to TRBJ1-2; D remains ambiguous. The CDR3 is CASSQDRHTNYGYTF. The CDR3, as DNA: TGTGCCAGCAGCCAAGATCGGCATACTAACTATGGCTACACCTTC.